The table lists the clone carrying this T cell receptor beta chain with many counts. Its cognate antigen is unknown. This record belongs to a study of T-cell reconstitution after alpha-beta-depleted transplantation in children. General study points: After transplant, at about two months, alpha-beta T cells were reportedly derived from several hundred expanded graft clones. T-cell counts and diversity at one year following transplant were attributed mainly to newly produced T cells.

During its preparation, the TCRbeta library received unique molecular identifiers. TCRdb ran MiXCR on the PCR reads and lists one entry per CDR3 protein. The sample lists some 300,000 distinct CDR3 sequences; around 10% were seen once. This CDR3 is built from 17 residues. V lost 5 bases to trimming and J lost 1 base; unmatched junction nucleotides: 11. Germline-derived CDR1 and CDR2 are SGHAT and FQNNGV. V and J are TRBV11-2 and TRBJ2-3; the match to TRBD2 covers 8 bases. This TCR was sampled from a boy younger than two with acute myeloid leukemia, due to receive a stem cell transplant. This specimen was PBMCs, taken before TCRalphabeta/CD19-depleted stem cell transplant. The CDR3 region is CASSLSRTSRRTDTQYF. Here the CDR3 DNA reads TGTGCCAGCAGCCTGTCGCGGACTAGCAGACGCACAGATACGCAGTATTTT.